The 25 T cell receptor beta chains presented below share a single source sample, sequenced in a study of T-cell memory formation after mild COVID-19. From the 5' RACE reads, TCRdb called clonotypes with MiXCR, one entry per CDR3 protein. There are more than 120,000 distinct CDR3 sequences in the sample; 6% to 7% occur only once, and roughly 1.9% lies in the top ten. Sequenced sample: PBMCs or a T cell subset sorted from them (not recorded which). The receptors were gathered from an adult woman who had mild COVID-19 (a few samples of this study predate the infection). Cell type and time point are not known.

This clonotype was seen only a few times. The DNA of the CDR3 is TGTGCCAGCAGTTACCTCGGGGGGCGAGTCAATCAGCCCCAGCATTTT. Translated: CASSYLGGRVNQPQHF. The rearrangement joins TRBV6-2 or TRBV6-3 to TRBJ1-5; D possibly corresponds to TRBD1 (6 bases). The V end lost 2 bases, the J end lost 3 bases, and 14 bases lay between the germline ends. This CDR3 region has 16 residues. The germline V gene encodes CDR1 MNHEY and CDR2 SVGEGT.

The V call is TRBV12-3 or TRBV12-4, the J call TRBJ1-1; D remains ambiguous. V lost 3 bases and J lost 4, with 9 bases in between. The CDR3 consists of 13 residues. CDR3 nucleotide sequence: TGTGCCAGCAGTTTTGGGCCTGGCACTGAAGCTTTCTTT. Encoded protein: CASSFGPGTEAFF.

In its sample, this clonotype was seen many times. The chain combines TRBV29-1 with TRBJ2-1; possible D gene TRBD1, 5 bases. The V gene lost 5 bases and the J gene lost 3 bases, with 20 bases spanning the gap. The germline CDR1 and CDR2 sequences are SQVTM and ANQGSEA. There are 16 residues in the CDR3. For the CDR3, the DNA is TGCAGCGTTCGTCAGGGAACCTCCCGTGACTACAATGAGCAGTTCTTC. Residues: CSVRQGTSRDYNEQFF.

In this sample, this clonotype turned up many times. The J gene is TRBJ2-2, the V gene TRBV2, with 8 positions matching TRBD1. CDR1 and CDR2 from the germline V gene are SNHLY and FYNNEI. The CDR3 spans 17 residues. V was clipped by 7 bases and J by 4 bases; unmatched bases: 14. CDR3 nucleotides: TGTGCCAGCAATGGTAGGGACAGGCGAACGACCACCGGGGAGCTGTTTTTT. It yields the protein CASNGRDRRTTTGELFF. Complete variable domain (other parts from reference TRBV2 and TRBJ2-2): EPEVTQTPSHQVTQMGQEVILRCVPISNHLYFYWYRQILGQKVEFLVSFYNNEISEKSEIFDDQFSVERPDGSNFTLKIRSTKLEDSAMYFCASNGRDRRTTTGELFFGEGSRLTVL.

This chain links TRBV7-9 with TRBJ1-2; weak D call: TRBD1 (6 bases). CDR3 length equals 14 residues. Germline V gives CDR1 SEHNR, CDR2 FQNEAQ (reference sequence). The V end was cut by 5 bases, the J end by 2 bases, with 12 bases between. The CDR3 DNA is TGTGCCAGCAGCCCAGGGGCTTTGAACTATGGCTACACCTTC. Its translation is CASSPGALNYGYTF.

This clonotype showed up just a few times. The CDR3 region is CASTVGVRRLKAYEQYF. In nucleotides, the CDR3 is TGCGCCAGCACGGTAGGGGTCAGAAGGCTGAAGGCCTACGAGCAGTACTTC. The chain links TRBV10-2 to TRBJ2-7, with D possibly matching TRBD1 (5 bases). Germline-derived CDR1 and CDR2 are WSHSY and SAAADI. The CDR3 sequence is 17 residues long. With 7 bases removed from V and 2 bases from J, the gap between germline ends came to 24 bases.

This sequence joins TRBV7-9 and TRBJ1-1; TRBD1 matches 8 bases. Germline V gene sequence: CDR1 SEHNR, CDR2 FQNEAQ (reference sequence). The CDR3 consists of 16 residues. V was pared by 4 bases and J by 4 bases, with 11 bases of the junction left unmatched. The CDR3 protein is CASSSKRTGRITEAFF. The DNA of the CDR3 is TGTGCCAGCAGCTCGAAAAGGACAGGGCGGATCACTGAAGCTTTCTTT. Full variable domain (rest looked up from reference TRBV7-9 and TRBJ1-1): DTGVSQNPRHKITKRGQNVTFRCDPISEHNRLYWYRQTLGQGPEFLTYFQNEAQLEKSRLLSDRFSAERPKGSFSTLEIQRTEQGDSAMYLCASSSKRTGRITEAFFGQGTRLTVV.

This clonotype came up many times. The genes are TRBV6-5 and TRBJ2-3; D not resolved. Germline V CDR1 and CDR2: MNHEY, SVGAGI. This CDR3 has 13 amino acids. Between the trimmed V and J ends, which lost 5 bases and 2 bases, there was a span of 8 bases. CDR3 in amino acids: CASSTTITDTQYF. In DNA, the CDR3 is TGTGCCAGCAGTACGACGATCACAGATACGCAGTATTTT.

The chain employs TRBV5-6 and TRBJ2-5, with 10 bases that match TRBD1. This CDR3 contains 14 residues. The V segment lost 4 bases and the J segment 7 bases; nucleotides outside the gene matches: 7. Germline V gene lookup returns CDR1 SGHDT and CDR2 YYEEEE. In nucleotides, the CDR3 is TGTGCCAGCAGCCTGACCGGGACAGGGGTGACCCAGTACTTC. Translating it yields CASSLTGTGVTQYF.

The chain recombines TRBV7-2 with TRBJ2-2; 9 nucleotides agree with TRBD2. V shed 1 base, J shed 4 bases, and the junction held 7 bases outside the gene matches. Germline-derived CDR1 and CDR2 are SGHTA and FQGNSA. CDR3 length: 17 residues. The CDR3 here is CASSLDKASGVTGELFF. Written as DNA, the CDR3 is TGTGCCAGCAGCTTAGATAAGGCTAGCGGGGTCACCGGGGAGCTGTTTTTT.

V is TRBV19 and J is TRBJ1-3; TRBD1 is a possible D gene (5 bases). The V end was cut by 4 bases, the J end by 9 bases, with 10 bases between. This CDR3 is 12 amino acids long. CDR1 LNHDA and CDR2 SQIVND come from the germline V gene (reference sequence). Written as DNA, the CDR3 is TGTGCCAGTAGTACAGGGACGGGCACCATATATTTT. Translating it yields CASSTGTGTIYF.

This clonotype was found a few times. V gene TRBV15 combines with J gene TRBJ1-1, with D perhaps TRBD1 (5 bases). The ends were cut back, 5 bases at V and 3 bases at J, with 16 bases in the middle. The germline V gene has CDR1 LNHNV and CDR2 YYDKDF (reference sequence). The CDR3 contains 15 residues. CDR3 sequence (DNA): TGTGCCACCAGCCCATTTGGGATGGGGGACACTGAAGCTTTCTTT. It yields the protein CATSPFGMGDTEAFF.

This clonotype has ten or more counts. The chain carries TRBV27 and TRBJ1-1; D possibly corresponds to TRBD1 (6 bases). CDR1 is MNHEY, CDR2 SMNVEV, per germline (reference sequence). CDR3 length: 16 residues. Trimming stripped 5 bases from V and 0 bases from J, with 16 bases between. In nucleotides, the CDR3 is TGTGCCAGCAGTCCGCAGACAGGCGTACTGAACACTGAAGCTTTCTTT. Translated, it gives CASSPQTGVLNTEAFF.

This clonotype has only a few counts. The chain combines TRBV7-2 with TRBJ1-6, with a tentative D call TRBD1 (5 bases). The CDR3 consists of 14 residues. Germline CDR1 SGHTA, CDR2 FQGNSA. V dropped 3 bases and J dropped 7 bases, with 10 bases sitting between them. Written as DNA, the CDR3 is TGTGCCAGCAGCTTTGGGACGGACAATTCACCCCTCCACTTT. Encoded protein: CASSFGTDNSPLHF.

This clonotype has only a few counts. The rearrangement uses TRBV28 and TRBJ2-3; 8 bases line up with TRBD2. Germline loops: CDR1 MDHEN, CDR2 SYDVKM. V trimming: 4 bases; J trimming: 5 bases; junction bases outside the gene matches: 8. This CDR3 region has 15 residues. CDR3 amino acids: CASSSAGGSGDTQYF. CDR3 coding DNA: TGTGCCAGCAGTTCCGCGGGGGGCAGTGGAGATACGCAGTATTTT. Full variable domain (outside the CDR3, taken from reference TRBV28 and TRBJ2-3): DVKVTQSSRYLVKRTGEKVFLECVQDMDHENMFWYRQDPGLGLRLIYFSYDVKMKEKGDIPEGYSVSREKKERFSLILESASTNQTSMYLCASSSAGGSGDTQYFGPGTRLTVL.

The chain combines TRBV12-3 or TRBV12-4 with TRBJ2-5, with 11 bases lining up with TRBD1. Trimming removed 3 bases from V and 2 bases from J; junction bases left unmatched: 14. The CDR3 covers 19 residues. The CDR3: CASSFYGGGTGGFQETQYF. The CDR3 DNA reads TGTGCCAGCAGTTTTTACGGTGGGGGGACAGGGGGTTTTCAAGAGACCCAGTACTTC.

This clonotype was seen repeatedly, ten times or more. The chain links TRBV20-1 to TRBJ1-1, with D unresolved. This CDR3 has 14 residues. V was pared by 0 bases and J by 3 bases, with 11 bases between. The germline V gene has CDR1 DFQATT and CDR2 SNEGSKA (reference sequence). The chain's CDR3 is CSARDRVRYTEAFF. The CDR3 DNA is TGCAGTGCTAGAGATCGAGTACGGTACACTGAAGCTTTCTTT.

In this sample, this clonotype turned up many times. This chain links TRBV6-5 with TRBJ2-3; 11 nucleotides agree with TRBD2. V was pared by 0 bases and J by 6 bases, with 11 bases of the junction left unmatched. The CDR3 covers 18 residues. Germline assignment: CDR1 MNHEY and CDR2 SVGAGI. DNA for the CDR3: TGTGCCAGCAGTTACTCGAGGGGGACTAGCGGAGCAGCGGATACGCAGTATTTT. Residues: CASSYSRGTSGAADTQYF.

This clonotype was seen a handful of times. J is TRBJ1-5 and V is TRBV7-9; maybe TRBD1 (5 bases). Germline-derived CDR1 and CDR2 are SEHNR and FQNEAQ (reference sequence). Trimming stripped 8 bases from V and 9 bases from J, with 23 bases between. The CDR3 loop spans 15 amino acids. The CDR3 DNA reads TGTGCCAGCTCGGGGGAGGGCAGGGCCTCGTCGCCCCAGCATTTT. Its protein product is CASSGEGRASSPQHF.

This clonotype was seen only a few times. The CDR3, as DNA: TGTGCCAGTAGTACCGTCGGGTACGAGCAGTACTTC. This sequence encodes CASSTVGYEQYF. The genes are TRBV19 and TRBJ2-7; D ambiguous. The CDR3 spans 12 residues. V dropped 4 bases and J dropped 4 bases, with 8 bases sitting between them. CDR1 and CDR2 (germline): LNHDA, SQIVND (reference sequence).

This rearrangement joins TRBV11-2 to TRBJ2-7, with D possibly being TRBD2 (5 bases). The V and J ends lost 3 bases and 0 bases respectively, with 12 bases between them. CDR3 length: 15 amino acids. The germline V gene encodes CDR1 SGHAT and CDR2 FQNNGV. CDR3 DNA: TGTGCCAGCAGCTTCGCTTCGGGGTCCTCCTACGAGCAGTACTTC. Translated: CASSFASGSSYEQYF.

This clonotype was observed many times. The gene calls are TRBV4-1 and TRBJ2-5; 9 bases are shared with TRBD2. CDR1 and CDR2 from the germline V gene are MGHRA and YSYEKL. Trimming at V came to 2 bases and at J to 2 bases, leaving 0 bases not matched to a gene. The CDR3 totals 14 residues. The CDR3: CASSQSGGQETQYF. The CDR3 nucleotides read TGCGCCAGCAGCCAAAGCGGGGGGCAAGAGACCCAGTACTTC.

This clonotype was recorded a few times. V and J are TRBV10-3 and TRBJ2-7, with D possibly being TRBD1 (6 bases). This CDR3 contains 13 residues. The germline gives CDR1 ENHRY, CDR2 SYGVKD. The V end was cut by 11 bases, the J end by 0 bases, with 14 bases between. CDR3 bases: TGTGCCTCAGCAGGGACAAGCTCCTACGAGCAGTACTTC. Amino acid sequence: CASAGTSSYEQYF.

This clonotype was detected ten times or more. This chain joins TRBV12-3 or TRBV12-4 and TRBJ1-2; no reliable D call. The CDR3 totals 16 residues. V was cut by 5 bases and J by 8 bases, with 24 bases left in between. Here the CDR3 DNA reads TGTGCCAGCAGTGGATACCGGGAGGCTGGAACGAGGGGCTACACCTTC. Its translation: CASSGYREAGTRGYTF.

This clonotype has at least ten counts. J is TRBJ1-3 and V is TRBV7-2, with D possibly TRBD1 on 6 matching bases. V was clipped by 2 bases and J by 4 bases, with 12 bases between them. The CDR3 consists of 15 residues. Germline lookup yields CDR1 SGHTA and CDR2 FQGNSA. The CDR3 nucleotides are TGTGCCAGCAGCTTACTGGACAGCGCAGGAAACACCATATATTTT. It specifies CASSLLDSAGNTIYF.